The T cell receptor beta chain under discussion was sequenced for a study of regulatory T cells in long-lasting Graves disease. Study conclusions and caveats: Accuracy was possibly reduced by small sample size.

Specified time point: newly diagnosed GD, antithyroid drugs for less than 3 months. Scientists built the TCR library using RNA that was extracted from PBMCs. Patients met American Thyroid Association criteria for Graves' disease. The authors drew 9 to 9.5 milliliters of peripheral blood into EDTA tubes. Sequencing libraries for TCR beta were prepared with iRepertoire HTBI primers and Arm-PCR of CDR3 regions. Using its own MiXCR run on the multiplex PCR reads, TCRdb lists one record per CDR3 protein. The table has under 450,000 distinct CDR3 sequences, roughly 10% seen once. About this clonotype itself: Its antigen remains unidentified.

The sample was also reused in another study, on T cells in Graves' hyperthyroidism and ophthalmopathy. As that study records: Carried out on the TCR CDR3, a first-round RT-PCR used the HTBI primer set.

The sequence was obtained from a woman under 30 with Graves disease. The sample here was peripheral blood mononuclear cells (PBMCs), taken at new diagnosis, from a patient treated with antithyroid drugs.

CDR3: CSGGGQPQHF. In nucleotides, the CDR3 is TGCAGCGGGGGCGGACAGCCCCAGCATTTT. The chain combines TRBV29-1 with TRBJ1-5, with D possibly TRBD1 on 5 matching bases. Germline loops: CDR1 SQVTM, CDR2 ANQGSEA. V was cut by 7 bases and J by 7 bases, with 8 bases left in between. This CDR3 has 10 amino acids. The full variable domain, completed using reference TRBV29-1 and TRBJ1-5, is SAVISQKPSRDICQRGTSLTIQCQVDSQVTMMFWYRQQPGQSLTLIATANQGSEATYESGFVIDKFPISRPNLTFSTLTVSNMSPEDSSIYLCSGGGQPQHFGDGTRLSIL.